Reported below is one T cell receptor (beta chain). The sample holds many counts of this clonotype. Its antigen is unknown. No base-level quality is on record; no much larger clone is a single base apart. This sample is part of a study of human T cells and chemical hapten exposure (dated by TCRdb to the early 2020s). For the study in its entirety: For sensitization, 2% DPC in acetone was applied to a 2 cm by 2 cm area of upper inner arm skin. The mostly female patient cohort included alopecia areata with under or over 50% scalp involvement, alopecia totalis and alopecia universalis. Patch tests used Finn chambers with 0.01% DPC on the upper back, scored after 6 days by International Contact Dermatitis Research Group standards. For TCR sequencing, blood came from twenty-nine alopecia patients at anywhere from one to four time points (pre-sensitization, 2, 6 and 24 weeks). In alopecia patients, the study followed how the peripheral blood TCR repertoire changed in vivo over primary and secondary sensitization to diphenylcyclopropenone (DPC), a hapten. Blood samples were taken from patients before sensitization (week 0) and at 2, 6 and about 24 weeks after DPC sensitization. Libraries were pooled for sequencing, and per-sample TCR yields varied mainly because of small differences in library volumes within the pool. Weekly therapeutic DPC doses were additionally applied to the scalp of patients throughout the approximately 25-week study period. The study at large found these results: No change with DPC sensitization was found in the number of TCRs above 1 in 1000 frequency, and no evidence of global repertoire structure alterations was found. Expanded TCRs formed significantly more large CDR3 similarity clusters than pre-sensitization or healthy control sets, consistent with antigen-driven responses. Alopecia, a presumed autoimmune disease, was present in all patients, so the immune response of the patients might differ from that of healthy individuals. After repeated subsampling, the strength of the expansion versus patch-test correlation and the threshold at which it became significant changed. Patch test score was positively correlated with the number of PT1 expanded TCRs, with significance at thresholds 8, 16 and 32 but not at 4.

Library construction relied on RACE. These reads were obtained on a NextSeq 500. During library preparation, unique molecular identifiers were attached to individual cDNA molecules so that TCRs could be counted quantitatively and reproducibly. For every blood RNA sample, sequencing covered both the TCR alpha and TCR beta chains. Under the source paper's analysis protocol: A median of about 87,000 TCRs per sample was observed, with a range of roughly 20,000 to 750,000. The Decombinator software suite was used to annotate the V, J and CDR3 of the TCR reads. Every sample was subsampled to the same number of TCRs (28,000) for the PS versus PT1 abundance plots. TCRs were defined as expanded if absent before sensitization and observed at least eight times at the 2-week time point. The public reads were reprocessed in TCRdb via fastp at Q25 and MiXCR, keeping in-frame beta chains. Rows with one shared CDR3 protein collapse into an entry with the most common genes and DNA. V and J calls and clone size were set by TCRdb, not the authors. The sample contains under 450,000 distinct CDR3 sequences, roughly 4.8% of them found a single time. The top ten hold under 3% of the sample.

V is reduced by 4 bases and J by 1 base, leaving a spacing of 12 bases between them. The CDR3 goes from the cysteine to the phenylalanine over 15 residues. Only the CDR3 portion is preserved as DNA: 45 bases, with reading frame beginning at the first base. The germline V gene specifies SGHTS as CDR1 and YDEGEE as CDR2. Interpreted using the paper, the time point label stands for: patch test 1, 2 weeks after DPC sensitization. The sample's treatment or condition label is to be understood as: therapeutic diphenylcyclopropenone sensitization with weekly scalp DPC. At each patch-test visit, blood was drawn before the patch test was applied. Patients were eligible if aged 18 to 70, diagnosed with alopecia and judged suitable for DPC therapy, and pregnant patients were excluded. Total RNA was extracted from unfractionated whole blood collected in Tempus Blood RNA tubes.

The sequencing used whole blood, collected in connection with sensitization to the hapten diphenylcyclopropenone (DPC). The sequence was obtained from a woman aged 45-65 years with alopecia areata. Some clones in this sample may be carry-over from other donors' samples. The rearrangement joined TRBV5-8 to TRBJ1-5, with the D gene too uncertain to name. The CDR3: CASSLELGSNQPQHF. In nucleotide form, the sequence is TGTGCCAGCAGCCTTGAGCTCGGGAGCAATCAGCCCCAGCATTTT. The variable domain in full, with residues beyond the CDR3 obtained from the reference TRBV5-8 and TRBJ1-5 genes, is EAGVTQSPTHLIKTRGQQATLRCSPISGHTSVYWYQQALGLGLQFLLWYDEGEERNRGNFPPRFSGRQFPNYSSELNVNALELEDSALYLCASSLELGSNQPQHFGDGTRLSIL.